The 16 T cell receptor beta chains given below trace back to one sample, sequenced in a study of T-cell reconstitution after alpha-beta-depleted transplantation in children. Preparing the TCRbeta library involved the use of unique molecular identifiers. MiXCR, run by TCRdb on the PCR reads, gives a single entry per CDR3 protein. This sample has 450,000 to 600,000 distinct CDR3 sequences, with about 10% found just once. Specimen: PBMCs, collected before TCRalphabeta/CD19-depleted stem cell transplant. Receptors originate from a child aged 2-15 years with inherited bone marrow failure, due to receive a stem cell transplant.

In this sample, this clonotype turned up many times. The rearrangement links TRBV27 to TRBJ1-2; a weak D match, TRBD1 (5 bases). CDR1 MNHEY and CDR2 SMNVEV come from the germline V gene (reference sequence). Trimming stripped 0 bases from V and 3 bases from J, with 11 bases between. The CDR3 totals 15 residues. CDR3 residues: CASSLSPGLDYGYTF. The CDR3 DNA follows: TGTGCCAGCAGTTTATCGCCGGGGCTCGACTATGGCTACACCTTC.

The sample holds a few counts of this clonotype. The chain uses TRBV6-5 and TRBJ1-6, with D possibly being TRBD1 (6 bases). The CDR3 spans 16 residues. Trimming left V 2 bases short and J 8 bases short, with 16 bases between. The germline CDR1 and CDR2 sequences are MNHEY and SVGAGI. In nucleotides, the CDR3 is TGTGCCAGCAGTTACGGGGAATGGGGGGCTGATTCACCCCTCCACTTT. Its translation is CASSYGEWGADSPLHF.

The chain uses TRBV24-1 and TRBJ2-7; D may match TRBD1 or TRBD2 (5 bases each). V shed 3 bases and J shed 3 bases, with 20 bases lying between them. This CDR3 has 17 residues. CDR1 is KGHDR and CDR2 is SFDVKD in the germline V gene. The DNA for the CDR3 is TGTGCCACCAGTGATACCGGGGCAAGTAGGTGGTTCTACGAGCAGTACTTC. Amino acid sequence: CATSDTGASRWFYEQYF.

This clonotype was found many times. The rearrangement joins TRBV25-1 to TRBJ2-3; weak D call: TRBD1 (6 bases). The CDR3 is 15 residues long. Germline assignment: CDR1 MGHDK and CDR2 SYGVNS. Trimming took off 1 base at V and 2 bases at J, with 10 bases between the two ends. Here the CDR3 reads CASSEWWDTTDTQYF. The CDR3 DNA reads TGTGCCAGCAGTGAATGGTGGGACACCACAGATACGCAGTATTTT.

The CDR3 nucleotides read TGTGCCAGCAGCGACCTCGGAAACACCATATATTTT. Encoded protein: CASSDLGNTIYF. V is TRBV5-5 and J is TRBJ1-3; no firm D call. This CDR3 has 12 amino acids. V was pared by 4 bases and J by 4 bases, with 6 bases between. CDR1 SGHKS and CDR2 YYEKEE come from the germline V gene (reference sequence).

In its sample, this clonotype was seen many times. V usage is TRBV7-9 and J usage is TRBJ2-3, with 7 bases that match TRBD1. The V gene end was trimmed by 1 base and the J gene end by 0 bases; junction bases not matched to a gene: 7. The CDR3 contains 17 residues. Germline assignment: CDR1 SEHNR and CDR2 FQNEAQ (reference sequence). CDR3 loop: CASSLGRTGPSTDTQYF. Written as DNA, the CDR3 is TGTGCCAGCAGCTTAGGCCGGACAGGACCTAGCACAGATACGCAGTATTTT.

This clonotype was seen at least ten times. The DNA of the CDR3 is TGTGCCAGCAGCACGCCCGGGACAGCGGCCGAGCAGTACTTC. This translates into CASSTPGTAAEQYF. The genes are TRBV28 and TRBJ2-7; 7 nucleotides agree with TRBD1. The CDR3 is 14 residues long. From germline, CDR1 is MDHEN and CDR2 SYDVKM. The V gene end was trimmed by 6 bases and the J gene end by 6 bases; junction bases not matched to a gene: 11.

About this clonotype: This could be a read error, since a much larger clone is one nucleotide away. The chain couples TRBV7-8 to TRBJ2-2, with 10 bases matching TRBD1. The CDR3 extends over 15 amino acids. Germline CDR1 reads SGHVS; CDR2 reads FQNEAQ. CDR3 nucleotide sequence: TGTGCCAGCAGCTTAGGGACAGGGGGAGGCGGGGAGCTGCTTTTT. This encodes CASSLGTGGGGELLF.

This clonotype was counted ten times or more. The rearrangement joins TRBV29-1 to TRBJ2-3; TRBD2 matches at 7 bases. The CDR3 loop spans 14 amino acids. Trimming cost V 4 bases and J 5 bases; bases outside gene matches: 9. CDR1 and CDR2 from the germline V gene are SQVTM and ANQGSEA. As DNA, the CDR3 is TGCAGCGTTGGACTAGCTACAAAGGGAGATACGCAGTATTTT. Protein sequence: CSVGLATKGDTQYF.

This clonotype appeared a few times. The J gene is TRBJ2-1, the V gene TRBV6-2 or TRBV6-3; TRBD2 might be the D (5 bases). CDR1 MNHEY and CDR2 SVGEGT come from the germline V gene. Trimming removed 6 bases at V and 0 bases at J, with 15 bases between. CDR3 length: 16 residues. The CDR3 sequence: CASSPSEGFSYNEQFF. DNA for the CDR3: TGTGCCAGCAGCCCCAGCGAGGGATTCTCCTACAATGAGCAGTTCTTC.

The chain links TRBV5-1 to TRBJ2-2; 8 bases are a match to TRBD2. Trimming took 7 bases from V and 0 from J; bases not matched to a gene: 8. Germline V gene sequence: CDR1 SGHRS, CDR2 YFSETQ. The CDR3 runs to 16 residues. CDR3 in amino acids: CASGRRAGANTGELFF. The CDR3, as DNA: TGCGCCAGCGGGAGGCGAGCGGGGGCGAACACCGGGGAGCTGTTTTTT.

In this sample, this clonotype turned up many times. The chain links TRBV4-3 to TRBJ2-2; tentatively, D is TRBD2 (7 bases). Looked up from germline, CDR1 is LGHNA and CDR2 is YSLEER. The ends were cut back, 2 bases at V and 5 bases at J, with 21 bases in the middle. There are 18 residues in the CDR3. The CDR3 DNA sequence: TGCGCCAGCAGCCAATTTTCAGGGGCCCGGCGGGGGACCGGGGAGCTGTTTTTT. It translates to CASSQFSGARRGTGELFF.

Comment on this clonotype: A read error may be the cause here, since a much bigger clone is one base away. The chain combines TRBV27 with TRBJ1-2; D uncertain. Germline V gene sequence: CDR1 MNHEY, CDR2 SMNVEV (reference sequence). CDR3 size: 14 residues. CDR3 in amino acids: CDSSHITGDYGYTF. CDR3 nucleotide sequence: TGTGACAGCAGTCACATAACGGGAGACTATGGCTACACCTTC.

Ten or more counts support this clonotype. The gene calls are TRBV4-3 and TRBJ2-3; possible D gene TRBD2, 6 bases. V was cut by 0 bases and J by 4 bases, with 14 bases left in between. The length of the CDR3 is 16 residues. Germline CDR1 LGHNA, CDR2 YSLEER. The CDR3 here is CASSQEGVGLADTQYF. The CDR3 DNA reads TGCGCCAGCAGCCAAGAGGGTGTGGGACTGGCAGATACGCAGTATTTT.

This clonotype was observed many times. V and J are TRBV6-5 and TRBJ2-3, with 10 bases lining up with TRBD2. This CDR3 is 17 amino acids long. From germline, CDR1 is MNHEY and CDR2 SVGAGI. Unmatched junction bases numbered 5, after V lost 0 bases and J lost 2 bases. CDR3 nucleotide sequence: TGTGCCAGCAGTTACTCCCCGGGACTAGCGCTCACAGATACGCAGTATTTT. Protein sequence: CASSYSPGLALTDTQYF.

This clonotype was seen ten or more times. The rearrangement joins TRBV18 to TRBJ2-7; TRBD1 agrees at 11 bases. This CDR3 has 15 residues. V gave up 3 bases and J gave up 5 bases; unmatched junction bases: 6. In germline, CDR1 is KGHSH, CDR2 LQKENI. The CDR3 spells CASSPPGQGGDEQYF. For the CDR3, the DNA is TGTGCCAGCTCACCTCCGGGACAGGGGGGCGACGAGCAGTACTTC.